These 7 T cell receptor beta chains originate from one sample sequenced in a study of T cells in Graves' hyperthyroidism and ophthalmopathy. TCR beta CDR3 regions were amplified from RNA transcripts. When the TCR CDR3 underwent first-round RT-PCR, the HTBI primer set was used. TCRdb re-derived calls from the multiplex PCR reads in MiXCR, one entry per CDR3 protein. Of under 500,000 distinct CDR3 sequences in the sample, over 12% were seen once. The sample was blood. The receptors originated from a man aged 50 to 59 with Graves' ophthalmopathy.

The gene calls are TRBV29-1 and TRBJ2-2; TRBD1 or TRBD2 may be the D gene (5 bases each). The CDR3 runs 15 residues. Germline V CDR1 and CDR2: SQVTM, ANQGSEA. CDR3 region: CSTWGTEPNTGELFF. The CDR3 coding sequence is TGCAGTACTTGGGGGACGGAACCGAACACCGGGGAGCTGTTTTTT.

V is TRBV20-1 and J is TRBJ2-4, with a tentative D call TRBD2 (6 bases). The CDR3 is 13 residues long. V was cut by 3 bases and J by 6 bases, with 12 bases left in between. Per germline, CDR1 DFQATT and CDR2 SNEGSKA (reference sequence). CDR3 sequence reads: CSAREGQTNIQYF. The CDR3 region has the DNA TGCAGTGCTAGGGAGGGCCAGACAAACATTCAGTACTTC.

This clonotype came up many times. V is TRBV3-1 and J is TRBJ2-1; 13 bases are a match to TRBD2. CDR1 is LGHDT and CDR2 is YNNKEL in the germline V gene (reference sequence). The CDR3 spans 17 residues. The junction had 6 bases not matched to a gene; V was cut back by 2 bases and J by 5 bases. Here the CDR3 reads CASSQYTSGRDNNEQFF. As DNA, the CDR3 is TGTGCCAGCAGCCAATACACTAGCGGGAGGGATAACAATGAGCAGTTCTTC.

V usage is TRBV7-2 and J usage is TRBJ2-5; 14 nucleotides match TRBD2. The junction had 4 bases not matched to a gene; V was cut back by 0 bases and J by 1 base. Germline CDR1 reads SGHTA; CDR2 reads FQGNSA. The CDR3 runs to 18 residues. CDR3 in amino acids: CASSLAGTSGGLQETQYF. The CDR3 DNA sequence: TGTGCCAGCAGCTTAGCTGGGACTAGCGGGGGACTCCAAGAGACCCAGTACTTC.

This clonotype was seen ten or more times. The chain is built from TRBV11-3 and TRBJ1-6; D might be TRBD1 (6 bases). The V gene lost 6 bases and the J gene lost 6 bases, with 9 bases spanning the gap. The germline CDR1 and CDR2 sequences are SGHNT and YENEEA. The CDR3 sequence is 13 residues long. CDR3 residues: CASRLGGNSPLHF. For the CDR3, the DNA is TGTGCCAGCAGACTAGGGGGTAATTCACCCCTCCACTTT.

The J gene is TRBJ2-3, the V gene TRBV20-1; D is possibly TRBD1 (7 bases). This CDR3 region has 14 residues. Germline CDR1 and CDR2: DFQATT and SNEGSKA (reference sequence). V was pared by 0 bases and J by 4 bases, with 11 bases between. The CDR3 loop is CSARDGGTADTQYF. The DNA for the CDR3 is TGCAGTGCTAGAGATGGCGGGACAGCAGATACGCAGTATTTT.

There are many counts of this clonotype. Germline is not matched at one junction end, which may reflect a read error. V gene TRBV2 combines with J gene TRBJ2-1; 9 bases are shared with TRBD2. The germline gives CDR1 SNHLY, CDR2 FYNNEI. The CDR3 covers 15 residues. The CDR3 sequence is CTSTTRTSAYNEQFF. The CDR3, as DNA: TGTACCAGCACGACTCGGACTAGCGCATACAATGAGCAGTTCTTC.